This TCR beta chain was identified during a study of T cells in Graves' hyperthyroidism and ophthalmopathy. TCR beta CDR3 regions were amplified from RNA transcripts. TCR CDR3 underwent first-round RT-PCR with the HTBI primer set. TCRdb re-derived calls from the multiplex PCR reads in MiXCR, one entry per CDR3 protein. Here the sample spans 250,000 to 350,000 distinct CDR3 sequences, 15% to 20% being singletons. Germline V CDR1 and CDR2: SGHAT, FQNNGV. V lost 5 bases and J lost 2, with 12 bases in between. CDR3 length: 15 residues. In the case of this clonotype: Its target is unknown.

The study's findings and limits: Patients with ophthalmopathy were separated from those with stable hyperthyroidism by a 13 V-J model.

The sequence was obtained from a woman aged 60-75 years with Graves' ophthalmopathy. Sequenced material: blood. The chain links TRBV11-2 to TRBJ1-4; D remains unclear. The CDR3 DNA reads TGTGCCAGCAGCAGCATGATATGGACTAATGAAAAACTGTTTTTT. Translating it yields CASSSMIWTNEKLFF.